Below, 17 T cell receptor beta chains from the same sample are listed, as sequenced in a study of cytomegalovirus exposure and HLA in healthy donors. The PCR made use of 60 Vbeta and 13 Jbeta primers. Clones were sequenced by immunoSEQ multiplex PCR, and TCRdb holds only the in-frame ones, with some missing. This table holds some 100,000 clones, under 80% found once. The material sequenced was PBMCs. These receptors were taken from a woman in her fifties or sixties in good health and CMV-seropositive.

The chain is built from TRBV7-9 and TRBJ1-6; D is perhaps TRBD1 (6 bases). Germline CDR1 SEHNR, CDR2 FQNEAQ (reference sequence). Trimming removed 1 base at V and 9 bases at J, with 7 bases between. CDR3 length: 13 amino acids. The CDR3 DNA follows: TGTGCCAGCAGCTTAGAGGGGGTTTCACCCCTCCACTTT. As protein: CASSLEGVSPLHF.

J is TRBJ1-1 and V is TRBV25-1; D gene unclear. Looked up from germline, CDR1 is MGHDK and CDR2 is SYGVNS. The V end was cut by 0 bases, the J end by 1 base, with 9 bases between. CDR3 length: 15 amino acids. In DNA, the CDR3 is TGTGCCAGCAGTGAATATCGGGGTGGGAACACTGAAGCTTTCTTT. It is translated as CASSEYRGGNTEAFF.

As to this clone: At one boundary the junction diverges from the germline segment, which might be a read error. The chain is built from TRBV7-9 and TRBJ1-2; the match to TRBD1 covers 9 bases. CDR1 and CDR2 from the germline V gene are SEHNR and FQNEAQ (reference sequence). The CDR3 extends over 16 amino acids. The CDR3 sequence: CASSLATGGPYYDYTF. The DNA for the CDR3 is TGTGCCAGCAGCTTAGCTACAGGGGGCCCTTACTATGACTACACCTTC.

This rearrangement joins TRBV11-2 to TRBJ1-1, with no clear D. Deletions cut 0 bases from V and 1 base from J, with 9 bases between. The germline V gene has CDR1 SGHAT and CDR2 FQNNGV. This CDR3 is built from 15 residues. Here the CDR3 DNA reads TGTGCCAGCAGCTTAGATCCAAATAGGAACACTGAAGCTTTCTTT. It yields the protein CASSLDPNRNTEAFF.

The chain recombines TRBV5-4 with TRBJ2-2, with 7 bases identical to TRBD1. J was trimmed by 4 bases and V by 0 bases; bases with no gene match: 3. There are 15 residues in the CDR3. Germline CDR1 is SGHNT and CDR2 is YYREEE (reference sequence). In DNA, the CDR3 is TGTGCCAGCAGCTTGGGACAGGGTATCACCGGGGAGCTGTTTTTT. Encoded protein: CASSLGQGITGELFF.

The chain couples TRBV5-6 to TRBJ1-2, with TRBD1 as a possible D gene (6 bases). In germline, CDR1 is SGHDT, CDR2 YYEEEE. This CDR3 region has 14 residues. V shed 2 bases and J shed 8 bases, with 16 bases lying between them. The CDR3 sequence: CASSLQGALAGYTF. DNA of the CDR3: TGTGCCAGCAGCTTACAGGGAGCTTTGGCGGGCTACACCTTC.

The CDR3 sequence: CASSLTGQGDYGYTF. Written as DNA, the CDR3 is TGTGCCAGCAGTTTAACTGGACAGGGGGACTATGGCTACACCTTC. The V call is TRBV28, the J call TRBJ1-2, with 10 nucleotides matching TRBD1. Per germline, CDR1 MDHEN and CDR2 SYDVKM. V shed 2 bases and J 3 bases; nucleotides not matched to a gene: 3. There are 15 residues in the CDR3.

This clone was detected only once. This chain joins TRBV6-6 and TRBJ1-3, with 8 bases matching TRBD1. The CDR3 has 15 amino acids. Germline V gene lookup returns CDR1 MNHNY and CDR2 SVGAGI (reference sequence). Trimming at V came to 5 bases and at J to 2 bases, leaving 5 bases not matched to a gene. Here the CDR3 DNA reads TGTGCCAGCAGTCCAGGGGGCTCTACTGGAAACACCATATATTTT. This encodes CASSPGGSTGNTIYF.

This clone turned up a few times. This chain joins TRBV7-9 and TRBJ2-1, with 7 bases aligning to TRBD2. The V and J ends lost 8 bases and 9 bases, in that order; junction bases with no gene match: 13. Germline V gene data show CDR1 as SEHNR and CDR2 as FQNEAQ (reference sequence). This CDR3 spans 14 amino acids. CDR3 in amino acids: CASRKSGKYSEQFF. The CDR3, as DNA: TGTGCCAGCCGAAAGAGCGGGAAGTATAGTGAGCAGTTCTTC.

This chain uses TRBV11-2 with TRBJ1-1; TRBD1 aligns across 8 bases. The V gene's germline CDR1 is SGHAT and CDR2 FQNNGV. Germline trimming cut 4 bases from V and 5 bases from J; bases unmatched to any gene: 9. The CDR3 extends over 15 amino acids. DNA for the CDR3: TGTGCCAGCAGCTCCCCTGACAGGGGACGGACTGAAGCTTTCTTT. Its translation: CASSSPDRGRTEAFF.

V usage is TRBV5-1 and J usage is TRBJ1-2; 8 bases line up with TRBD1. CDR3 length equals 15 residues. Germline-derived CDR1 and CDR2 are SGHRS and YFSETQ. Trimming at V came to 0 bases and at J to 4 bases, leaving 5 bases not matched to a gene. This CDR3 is CASSLGRDRIYGYTF. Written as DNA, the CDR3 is TGCGCCAGCAGCTTGGGAAGGGACAGGATCTATGGCTACACCTTC.

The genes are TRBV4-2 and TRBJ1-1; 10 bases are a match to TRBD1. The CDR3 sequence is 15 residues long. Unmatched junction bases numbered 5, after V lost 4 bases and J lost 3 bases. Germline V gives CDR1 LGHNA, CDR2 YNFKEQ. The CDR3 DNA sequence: TGTGCCAGCAGCCCCCCCGGGACAGGGGACACTGAAGCTTTCTTT. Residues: CASSPPGTGDTEAFF.

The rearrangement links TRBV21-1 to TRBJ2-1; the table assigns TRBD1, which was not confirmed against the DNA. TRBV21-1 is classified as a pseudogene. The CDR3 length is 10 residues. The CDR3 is CARIGGCQFF. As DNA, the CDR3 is TGTGCCAGGATAGGGGGCTGCCAGTTCTTC.

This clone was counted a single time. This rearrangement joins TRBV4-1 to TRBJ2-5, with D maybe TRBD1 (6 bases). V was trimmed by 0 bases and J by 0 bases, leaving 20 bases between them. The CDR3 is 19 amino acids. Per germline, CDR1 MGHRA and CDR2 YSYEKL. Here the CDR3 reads CASSQDPPLTGMDQETQYF. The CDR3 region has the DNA TGCGCCAGCAGCCAAGATCCCCCCTTGACAGGAATGGACCAAGAGACCCAGTACTTC.

DNA for the CDR3: TGTGCTAGTGGTTTGTATCTAGCGGGCCCGAACTATGAGCAGTTCTTC. Its protein is CASGLYLAGPNYEQFF. The chain uses TRBV12-5 and TRBJ2-1, with 8 bases matching TRBD2. CDR1 is LGHNT and CDR2 is FRNRAP in the germline V gene. This CDR3 is built from 16 residues. Trimming removed 2 bases from V and 8 bases from J; junction bases left unmatched: 11.

The CDR3: CASSKGARDRGSSNQPQHF. CDR3 sequence (DNA): TGTGCCAGCAGTAAGGGGGCCCGGGACAGAGGGTCTAGCAATCAGCCCCAGCATTTT. The chain combines TRBV2 with TRBJ1-5, with 7 bases matching TRBD1. Per the germline V gene, CDR1 is SNHLY and CDR2 is FYNNEI. The CDR3 runs to 19 residues. Trimming took 5 bases from V and 0 from J; bases not matched to a gene: 16.

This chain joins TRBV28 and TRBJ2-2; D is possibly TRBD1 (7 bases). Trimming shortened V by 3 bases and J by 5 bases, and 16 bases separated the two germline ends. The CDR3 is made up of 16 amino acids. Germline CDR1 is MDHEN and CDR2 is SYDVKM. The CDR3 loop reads CASSLPKGAGTGELFF. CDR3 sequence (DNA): TGTGCCAGCAGTTTGCCTAAGGGGGCGGGGACCGGGGAGCTGTTTTTT.